The rows below give T cell receptor beta chains drawn from one sample of a study of metastatic and nonmetastatic thyroid tumors. With MiXCR, TCRdb called clones anew from the PCR reads. Among thousands of clones listed, 25% to 30% were seen once. Sequences were obtained from adjacent normal tissue. These receptors all stem from a female donor with papillary thyroid cancer or a benign thyroid nodule (not recorded which). Some clones in this sample may be carry-over from other donors' samples. Both conserved end residues are part of each CDR3. Fields, in order: CDR3 protein, V gene.

CDR3: CASSEVGRASGRVSTDTQYF
V: TRBV6-1

CDR3: CATIRYRQQYGYTF
V: TRBV15

CDR3: CATRVGGEAFF
V: TRBV6-1

CDR3: CATTFSGQPQHF
V: TRBV6-1

CDR3: CASSPQENQPQHF
V: TRBV6-1

CDR3: CASSRGGSGTWEQYF
V: TRBV12-3/TRBV12-4

CDR3: CASTPGTSSYNEQFF
V: TRBV6-1

CDR3: CASSPLAERNTGELSF
V: TRBV27

CDR3: CASSSRTGEHQPQHF
V: TRBV6-2/TRBV6-3

CDR3: CASSLGGEGYGYTF
V: TRBV9

CDR3: CASSPTGGYTNNQPQHF
V: TRBV19

CDR3: CASSETGEKLFF
V: TRBV10-1

CDR3: CASSLMGGTEAFF
V: TRBV7-9

CDR3: CASSTSGRGADTQYF
V: TRBV27

CDR3: CATSRVKTSGSGNEQFF
V: TRBV15

CDR3: CASSYPTSGVYNEQFF
V: TRBV6-2/TRBV6-3

CDR3: CASSPPGGGVPGGPQHF
V: TRBV28

CDR3: CASIPTGLNTEAFF
V: TRBV6-1

CDR3: CASRLSGTSATDTQYF
V: TRBV28

CDR3: CASSVDGDSHEQYF
V: TRBV9

CDR3: CVSSYSLGSGELFF
V: TRBV6-5

CDR3: CASSLASNEQFF
V: TRBV28

CDR3: CATSDLQGNTGELFF
V: TRBV24-1

CDR3: CATGTSRGYTF
V: TRBV24-1

CDR3: CASSPRQGAGTQYF
V: TRBV18

CDR3: CASSPGKGDTQYF
V: TRBV18

CDR3: CASSVESPGDEQFF
V: TRBV9

CDR3: CASSGAGTGAEQFF
V: TRBV2

CDR3: CASSLLAGEFRETQYF
V: TRBV11-2

CDR3: CASSPPRRVGENEQFF
V: TRBV18

CDR3: CASSSTDRPADTEAFF
V: TRBV7-9

CDR3: CASSPQDRDFSPLHF
V: TRBV19

CDR3: CASSGQGVQSGTNEKLFF
V: TRBV7-9

CDR3: CASSLGTPGQIAKNIQYF
V: TRBV7-8

CDR3: CASSSYRVSYGYTF
V: TRBV11-2

CDR3: CASRGDSGETQYF
V: TRBV2

CDR3: CASTHQGFGNYGYTF
V: TRBV6-1

CDR3: CAWGTGTYEQYF
V: TRBV30

CDR3: CASSGRGALDTQYF
V: TRBV4-1

CDR3: CASSLEQGGLHEQYF
V: TRBV7-9

CDR3: CSAQGGTRTYEQYF
V: TRBV20-1

CDR3: CASIMTQWVLNTEAFF
V: TRBV11-2

CDR3: CSATSAGGKTGELFF
V: TRBV20-1

CDR3: CASSLTRTANTEAFF
V: TRBV6-1

CDR3: CSAESQDRHTEAFF
V: TRBV20-1

CDR3: CASTISVSYEQYF
V: TRBV11-2

CDR3: CASSLGTGASAEAFF
V: TRBV11-2

CDR3: CASSPAGAPRTDTQYF
V: TRBV5-1

CDR3: CASSLARRDYVYTF
V: TRBV6-1

CDR3: CASSPSGLANNEQFF
V: TRBV12-3/TRBV12-4

CDR3: CAWSVGAANEKLFF
V: TRBV30

CDR3: CSARGGNGASYEQYF
V: TRBV20-1

CDR3: CASSYSRSNEKLFF
V: TRBV6-5

CDR3: CASSLFADSYEQYF
V: TRBV11-2

CDR3: CASSQYRSPAFF
V: TRBV3-1